This TCR beta chain was identified in a study of T cells in localized non-small cell lung cancer. Details on this clone: What it binds is not known.

Findings of the study overall: Uninvolved adjacent lung showed the highest T cell clonality, exceeding tumor. A higher density of T cells in blood coincided with extended overall survival.

CDR1 and CDR2 from the germline V gene are GTSNPN and SVGIG (reference sequence). This CDR3 comprises 14 residues. The J segment lost 5 bases and the V segment lost 3 bases, leaving 2 bases of the junction unmatched. Clones were sequenced by immunoSEQ multiplex PCR, and TCRdb holds only the in-frame ones, with some missing. The sample lists 10,000 to 15,000 clones; roughly 84% were seen once. This receptor was obtained from a male donor older than 55 with stage III lung adenocarcinoma. V and J are TRBV30 and TRBJ2-5, with 14 bases aligning to TRBD2. Material: peripheral blood, obtained before any cancer treatment. CDR3 residues: CAWSWTSGGETQYF. The CDR3 DNA is TGTGCCTGGAGCTGGACTAGCGGGGGGGAGACCCAGTACTTC.